This entry concerns a single TCR beta chain. What it binds is unknown. V dropped 3 bases and J dropped 1; count of bases not matched to a gene: 8. The CDR3 is 19 amino acids. The V gene's germline CDR1 is SGDLS and CDR2 YYNGEE. The data belong to a study of OX40 agonist ivuxolimab in advanced cancers. Study-wide context: Across the patients, intravenous ivuxolimab was delivered every 2 weeks at 0.01 to 10 mg/kg. The eligibility criteria allowed prior anti-PD-1, anti-PD-L1 or anti-CTLA-4 therapy, and 30% to 45% had some.

Points from the study as a whole: Normalized T-cell clonal expansion was also low in some nonresponders. Clones of CD4+ and CD8+ blood T cells grew by week 6 at doses of 0.1 to 3.0 mg/kg.

Profiled with immunoSEQ multiplex PCR; TCRdb holds only in-frame clones, not every one. The sample comprises 85,000 to 90,000 clones, around nine tenths of which are singletons, and roughly 1.1% rests with the top ten. The material was CD4+ or CD8+ T cells sorted from blood, obtained in a trial of the OX40 agonist ivuxolimab. The chain employs TRBV9 and TRBJ2-1; the match to TRBD2 covers 15 bases. This TCR came from an adult with an advanced solid tumor such as melanoma, head and neck, liver or kidney cancer. The CDR3 loop is CASSGTSGRALGSYNEQFF. CDR3 nucleotide sequence: TGTGCCAGCAGCGGGACTAGCGGGAGGGCCCTCGGTTCCTACAATGAGCAGTTCTTC.